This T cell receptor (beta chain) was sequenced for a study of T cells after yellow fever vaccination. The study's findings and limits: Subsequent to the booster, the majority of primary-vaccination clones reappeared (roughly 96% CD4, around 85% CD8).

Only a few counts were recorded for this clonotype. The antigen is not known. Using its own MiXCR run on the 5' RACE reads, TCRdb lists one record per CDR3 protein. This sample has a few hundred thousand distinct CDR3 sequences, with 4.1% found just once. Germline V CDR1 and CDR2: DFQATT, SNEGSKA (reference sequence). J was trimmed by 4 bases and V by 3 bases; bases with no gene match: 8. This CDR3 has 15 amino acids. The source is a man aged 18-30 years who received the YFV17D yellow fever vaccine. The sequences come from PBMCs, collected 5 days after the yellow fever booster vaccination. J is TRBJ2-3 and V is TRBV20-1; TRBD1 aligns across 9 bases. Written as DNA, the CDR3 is TGCAGTGCTAGGGTAGGACAGGGGCCTTCAGATACGCAGTATTTT. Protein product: CSARVGQGPSDTQYF.